Each of the 13 T cell receptor beta chains below was sequenced from the same sample in a study of T cells in Graves' hyperthyroidism and ophthalmopathy. Amplification of TCR beta CDR3 regions was performed using RNA transcripts as template. HTBI primers drove first-round RT-PCR of the TCR CDR3. TCRdb reprocessed the multiplex PCR reads with MiXCR, giving one entry per CDR3 protein. The sample holds 400,000 to 550,000 distinct CDR3 sequences; around 14% are singletons and the top ten take about 17%. What was sequenced was blood. The receptors come from a woman aged 18-35 years with Graves' hyperthyroidism.

The chain has TRBV20-1 and TRBJ1-1, with D tentatively TRBD1 (5 bases). The V gene's germline CDR1 is DFQATT and CDR2 SNEGSKA (reference sequence). Trimming cost V 3 bases and J 4 bases, with 24 bases left between them. The CDR3 loop spans 17 amino acids. CDR3 sequence: CSASGSTMGRMSTEAFF. The CDR3, as DNA: TGCAGTGCTAGCGGATCGACTATGGGGCGGATGAGCACTGAAGCTTTCTTT.

The CDR3 region has the DNA TGTGCCATCAGCACGACAGGGGAGAGTCAGCCCCAGCATTTT. Amino acid sequence: CAISTTGESQPQHF. V is TRBV10-3 and J is TRBJ1-5; 8 bases map to TRBD1. The CDR3 runs 14 residues. V gave up 6 bases and J gave up 6 bases; unmatched junction bases: 7. Germline CDR1 ENHRY, CDR2 SYGVKD.

This clonotype was recorded at least ten times. This chain links TRBV20-1 with TRBJ2-3; TRBD2 agrees at 10 bases. J was trimmed by 1 base and V by 2 bases; bases with no gene match: 6. Looked up from germline, CDR1 is DFQATT and CDR2 is SNEGSKA (reference sequence). The CDR3 loop spans 16 amino acids. CDR3 sequence (DNA): TGCAGTGCTAGACCCCATGGGACTAGCGGCACAGATACGCAGTATTTT. It specifies CSARPHGTSGTDTQYF.

This rearrangement joins TRBV14 to TRBJ2-5; D remains unclear. The CDR3 consists of 13 residues. CDR1 is SGHDN and CDR2 is FVKESK in the germline V gene. Trimming took 5 bases from V and 5 from J, leaving 12 bases between them. CDR3 amino acids: CASSKWARETQYF. CDR3 sequence (DNA): TGTGCCAGCAGCAAATGGGCTCGGGAGACCCAGTACTTC. The variable domain in full, completed from reference TRBV14 and TRBJ2-5, reads EAGVTQFPSHSVIEKGQTVTLRCDPISGHDNLYWYRRVMGKEIKFLLHFVKESKQDESGMPNNRFLAERTGGTYSTLKVQPAELEDSGVYFCASSKWARETQYFGPGTRLLVL.

Ten or more counts support this clonotype. The chain employs TRBV20-1 and TRBJ1-3, with D possibly matching TRBD1 (6 bases). The germline V gene has CDR1 DFQATT and CDR2 SNEGSKA (reference sequence). The V gene lost 0 bases and the J gene lost 2 bases, with 11 bases spanning the gap. CDR3 length equals 15 residues. DNA for the CDR3: TGCAGTGCTAGAGAGGAGGGGGGCCCTGGAAACACCATATATTTT. Its protein product is CSAREEGGPGNTIYF.

This clonotype was observed many times. The chain combines TRBV19 with TRBJ1-4; the D gene is possibly TRBD1 (5 bases). The V gene's germline CDR1 is LNHDA and CDR2 SQIVND (reference sequence). V was shortened by 3 bases and J by 1 base, with 9 bases between the two germline ends. The CDR3 consists of 15 residues. The CDR3 loop reads CASSIPGRTNEKLFF. CDR3 coding DNA: TGTGCCAGTAGTATTCCAGGGCGAACTAATGAAAAACTGTTTTTT. The variable domain in full, with the rest retrieved from reference TRBV19 and TRBJ1-4, is DGGITQSPKYLFRKEGQNVTLSCEQNLNHDAMYWYRQDPGQGLRLIYYSQIVNDFQKGDIAEGYSVSREKKESFPLTVTSAQKNPTAFYLCASSIPGRTNEKLFFGSGTQLSVL.

A note on this clonotype: Possible read error: a much larger clone is one base away. V usage is TRBV19 and J usage is TRBJ1-1; 10 nucleotides agree with TRBD1. CDR3 length equals 15 residues. Per germline, CDR1 LNHDA and CDR2 SQIVND (reference sequence). The CDR3 nucleotides read TGTGCCAGTAGTATGAAGGACAGGGGGGGCCCTGAAGCTCTCTTT. It codes for CASSMKDRGGPEALF.

This clonotype was detected ten times or more. The chain employs TRBV7-3 and TRBJ2-7; 9 nucleotides match TRBD1. CDR3 length equals 16 residues. In germline, CDR1 is SGHTA, CDR2 FQGTGA. After removal of 3 bases from V and 2 bases from J, the junction contained 8 bases not matched to a gene. The CDR3 loop is CASSLGSGQGPYEQYF. The CDR3 DNA follows: TGTGCCAGCAGCTTGGGGTCGGGACAGGGACCCTACGAGCAGTACTTC.

This clonotype showed up many times. The rearrangement links TRBV11-2 to TRBJ1-3; the match to TRBD1 covers 7 bases. This CDR3 contains 17 residues. V trimming: 5 bases; J trimming: 3 bases; junction bases outside the gene matches: 13. CDR1 SGHAT and CDR2 FQNNGV come from the germline V gene. The CDR3 loop reads CASSPWATGDFGNTIYF. The CDR3 DNA follows: TGTGCCAGCAGCCCGTGGGCCACAGGGGACTTTGGAAACACCATATATTTT.

This rearrangement joins TRBV28 to TRBJ1-5, with D uncertain. The CDR3 contains 14 residues. Germline CDR1 MDHEN, CDR2 SYDVKM. With 8 bases removed from V and 0 bases from J, the gap between germline ends came to 11 bases. DNA of the CDR3: TGTGCCAGCGACCGGTGGAATAGCAATCAGCCCCAGCATTTT. It yields the protein CASDRWNSNQPQHF.

This clonotype occurred many times. The rearrangement links TRBV27 to TRBJ1-3; no definite D call. Germline values: CDR1 MNHEY, CDR2 SMNVEV (reference sequence). This CDR3 comprises 14 residues. V lost 2 bases, J lost 7 bases, and 12 bases lay in between. CDR3 nucleotides: TGTGCCAGCAGTTTAAACGAAGCCGGGAACACCATATATTTT. The encoded protein is CASSLNEAGNTIYF.

A note on this clonotype: A much bigger clone sits one base away, suggesting this may be a read error. The CDR3 end shows no conserved phenylalanine or tryptophan, and so a read error is likely. The CDR3 DNA reads TGTGCCAGCAGCTCGCTCGCGGGGAGCTTGCGAGAGACCCAGTACGTC. It is translated as CASSSLAGSLRETQYV. V and J are TRBV7-3 and TRBJ2-5, with a tentative D call TRBD2 (6 bases). Germline-derived CDR1 and CDR2 are SGHTA and FQGTGA. The CDR3 is 16 amino acids. Trimming shortened V by 4 bases and J by 4 bases, and 19 bases separated the two germline ends.

The V and J genes are TRBV5-1 and TRBJ2-2, with 12 bases fitting TRBD2. CDR3 length equals 15 residues. Germline V lookup: CDR1 SGHRS, CDR2 YFSETQ. The trim removed 6 bases at V and 6 bases at J, leaving 6 bases unmatched. The CDR3 DNA reads as TGCGCCAGCAACCCGACTAGCGGGAGCCCCGGGGAGCTGTTTTTT. It codes for CASNPTSGSPGELFF. Full variable domain (rest looked up from reference TRBV5-1 and TRBJ2-2): KAGVTQTPRYLIKTRGQQVTLSCSPISGHRSVSWYQQTPGQGLQFLFEYFSETQRNKGNFPGRFSGRQFSNSRSEMNVSTLELGDSALYLCASNPTSGSPGELFFGEGSRLTVL.